This TCR beta chain was documented in a study of cytomegalovirus exposure and HLA in healthy donors. Overall study results and limits: Researchers catalogued about 160 TCR beta chains as cytomegalovirus-associated.

Of note for this clone: Antigen: not known. A junction end diverges from the germline sequence, so it may reflect a read error.

This CDR3 contains 13 residues. Germline loops: CDR1 SQVTM, CDR2 ANQGSEA. The PCR contained 60 Vbeta and 13 Jbeta primers. Using immunoSEQ multiplex PCR, the repertoire was profiled, and TCRdb retains in-frame clones only, with some absent. The data hold 150,000 to 200,000 clones, with about four fifths observed a single time. The chain joins TRBV29-1 to TRBJ2-7; D unresolved. The sample comprised PBMCs. The receptor was isolated from a woman between 18 and 29 years old in good health and CMV-seropositive. The CDR3 region is CCVKQKAAYEQYF. In nucleotides, the CDR3 is TGTTGTGTCAAGCAGAAGGCGGCATACGAGCAGTACTTC.